A single sample gave rise to the 3 T cell receptor beta chains below, sequenced in a study of neurological immune-mediated disorders. TCRdb used MiXCR to reprocess the 5' RACE reads, holding one entry per CDR3 protein. This table has 30,000 to 45,000 distinct CDR3 sequences, more than 4.5% appearing once. Sequencing used CD4+ T cells from blood. Receptors originate from a young man in good health.

This clonotype was detected ten times or more. The chain uses TRBV19 and TRBJ1-1; D not resolved. In germline, CDR1 is LNHDA, CDR2 SQIVND (reference sequence). CDR3 length equals 14 residues. Trimming cost V 1 base and J 0 bases, with 6 bases left between them. DNA for the CDR3: TGTGCCAGTAGTATAGTTGAAATGAACACTGAAGCTTTCTTT. Encoded protein: CASSIVEMNTEAFF.

This clonotype showed up many times. The rearrangement links TRBV6-1 to TRBJ1-5; possible D gene TRBD1, 6 bases. V shed 7 bases and J shed 2 bases, with 12 bases lying between them. This CDR3 is built from 14 residues. Germline CDR1 MNHNS, CDR2 SASEGT. DNA for the CDR3: TGTGCCAGCAAAGGGGGGCTAGGCAATCAGCCCCAGCATTTT. It encodes CASKGGLGNQPQHF.

This clonotype has ten or more counts. The CDR3 DNA follows: TGCAGTGCCGATCGACAGATCTATGGCTACACCTTC. As protein: CSADRQIYGYTF. This rearrangement joins TRBV20-1 to TRBJ1-2; a weak D match, TRBD1 (5 bases). The V gene's germline CDR1 is DFQATT and CDR2 SNEGSKA (reference sequence). This CDR3 contains 12 residues. The germline V and J ends were trimmed by 6 bases and 4 bases, with 12 bases remaining between them.